The clone carrying this TCR beta chain was observed a few times. As yet, its antigen is unknown. Post-sort purity exceeded 98% for all sorted populations. This sample is drawn from a study of beta chain features in type 1 diabetes. The study, taken as a whole, reports: In cDNA sequencing, cells with high TCR expression could be over-represented. For TCRB rearrangement, an influence of HLA type remained unresolved here.

The CDR3 is 12 amino acids. The V gene's germline CDR1 is SGHKS and CDR2 YYEKEE (reference sequence). V was clipped by 4 bases and J by 3 bases, with 8 bases between them. The investigators reverse transcribed all of the isolated RNA, so they sequenced expressed TCRB transcripts. Millions of reads, on average, came from each naive, central memory and regulatory T cell sample. TCRdb's copy holds only in-frame clones and misses some; the assay was immunoSEQ multiplex PCR. The table has hundreds of thousands of clones, about 16% seen once. This sequence joins TRBV5-5 and TRBJ2-7; D gene ambiguous. The material sequenced was naive CD4+ T cells from blood. This TCR derives from a man aged 18 to 35 in good health. The CDR3 DNA is TGTGCCAGCAGCACTTTGAACTACGAGCAGTACTTC. Translation: CASSTLNYEQYF. The whole variable domain, filled in from reference TRBV5-5 and TRBJ2-7, reads DAGVTQSPTHLIKTRGQQVTLRCSPISGHKSVSWYQQVLGQGPQFIFQYYEKEERGRGNFPDRFSARQFPNYSSELNVNALLLGDSALYLCASSTLNYEQYFGPGTRLTVT.